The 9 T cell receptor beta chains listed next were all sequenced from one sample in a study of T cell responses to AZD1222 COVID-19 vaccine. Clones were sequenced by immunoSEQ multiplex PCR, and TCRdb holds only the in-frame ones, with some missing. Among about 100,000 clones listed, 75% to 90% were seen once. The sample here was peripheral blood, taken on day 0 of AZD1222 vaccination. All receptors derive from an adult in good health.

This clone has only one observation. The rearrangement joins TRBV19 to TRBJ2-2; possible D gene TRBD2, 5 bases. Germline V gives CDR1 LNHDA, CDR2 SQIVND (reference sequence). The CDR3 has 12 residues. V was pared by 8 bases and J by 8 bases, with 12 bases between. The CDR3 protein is CASSVGIGELFF. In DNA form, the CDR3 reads TGTGCCAGTTCAGTCGGGATAGGGGAGCTGTTTTTT.

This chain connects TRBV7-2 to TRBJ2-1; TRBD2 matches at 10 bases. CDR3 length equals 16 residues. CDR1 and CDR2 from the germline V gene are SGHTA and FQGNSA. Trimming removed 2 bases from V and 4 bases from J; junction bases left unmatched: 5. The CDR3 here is CASSLLAGARYNEQFF. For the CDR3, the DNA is TGTGCCAGCAGCTTACTAGCGGGAGCTAGATACAATGAGCAGTTCTTC.

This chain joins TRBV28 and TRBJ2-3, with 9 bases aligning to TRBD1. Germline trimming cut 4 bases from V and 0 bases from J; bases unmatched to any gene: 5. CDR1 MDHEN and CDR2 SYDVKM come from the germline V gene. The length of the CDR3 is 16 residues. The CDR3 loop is CASSSTGTGSTDTQYF. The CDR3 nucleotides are TGTGCCAGCAGTTCGACCGGGACAGGGAGCACAGATACGCAGTATTTT. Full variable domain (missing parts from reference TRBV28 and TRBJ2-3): DVKVTQSSRYLVKRTGEKVFLECVQDMDHENMFWYRQDPGLGLRLIYFSYDVKMKEKGDIPEGYSVSREKKERFSLILESASTNQTSMYLCASSSTGTGSTDTQYFGPGTRLTVL.

For the CDR3, the DNA is TGTGCCAGCAGCTTAGTCCTCAGGGCGAGCAATGAAAAACTGTTTTTT. Its translation is CASSLVLRASNEKLFF. The chain employs TRBV2 and TRBJ1-4, with D possibly matching TRBD1 (5 bases). V lost 6 bases to trimming and J lost 5 bases, with 19 bases between them. CDR3 length equals 16 residues. Germline CDR1 is SNHLY and CDR2 is FYNNEI.

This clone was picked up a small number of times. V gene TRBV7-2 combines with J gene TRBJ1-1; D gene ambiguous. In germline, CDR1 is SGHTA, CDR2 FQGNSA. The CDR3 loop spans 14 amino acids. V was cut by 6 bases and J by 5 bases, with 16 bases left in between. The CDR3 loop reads CASSFSWRQTEAFF. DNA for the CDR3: TGTGCCAGCAGTTTCTCTTGGAGACAAACTGAAGCTTTCTTT.

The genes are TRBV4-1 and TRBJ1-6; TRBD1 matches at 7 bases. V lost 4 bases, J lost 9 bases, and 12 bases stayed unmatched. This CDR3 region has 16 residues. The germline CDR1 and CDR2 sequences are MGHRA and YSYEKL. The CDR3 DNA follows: TGCGCCAGCAGCCCGAAATCCCAGGGGGGGAGTTCACCCCTCCACTTT. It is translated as CASSPKSQGGSSPLHF.

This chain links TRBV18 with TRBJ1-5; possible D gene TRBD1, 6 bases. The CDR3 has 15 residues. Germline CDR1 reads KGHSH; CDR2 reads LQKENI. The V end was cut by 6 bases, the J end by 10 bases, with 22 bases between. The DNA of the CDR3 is TGTGCCAGCTCCGAGGGGGGGGTCGGTCAAAAACCCCAGCATTTT. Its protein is CASSEGGVGQKPQHF. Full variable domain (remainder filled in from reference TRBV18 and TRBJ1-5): NAGVMQNPRHLVRRRGQEARLRCSPMKGHSHVYWYRQLPEEGLKFMVYLQKENIIDESGMPKERFSAEFPKEGPSILRIQQVVRGDSAAYFCASSEGGVGQKPQHFGDGTRLSIL.

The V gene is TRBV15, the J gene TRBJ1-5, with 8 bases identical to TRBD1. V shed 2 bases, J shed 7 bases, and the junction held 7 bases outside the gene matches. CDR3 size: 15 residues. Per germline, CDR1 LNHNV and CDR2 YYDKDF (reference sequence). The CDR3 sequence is CATSRPDRVEQPQHF. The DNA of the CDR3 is TGTGCCACCAGCAGACCGGACAGGGTAGAACAGCCCCAGCATTTT.

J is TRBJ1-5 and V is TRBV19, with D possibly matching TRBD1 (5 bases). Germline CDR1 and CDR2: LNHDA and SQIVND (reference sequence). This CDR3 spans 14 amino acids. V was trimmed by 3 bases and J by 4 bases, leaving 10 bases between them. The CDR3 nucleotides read TGTGCCAGTAGTATGCGGGACTATAATCAGCCCCAGCATTTT. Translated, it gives CASSMRDYNQPQHF.